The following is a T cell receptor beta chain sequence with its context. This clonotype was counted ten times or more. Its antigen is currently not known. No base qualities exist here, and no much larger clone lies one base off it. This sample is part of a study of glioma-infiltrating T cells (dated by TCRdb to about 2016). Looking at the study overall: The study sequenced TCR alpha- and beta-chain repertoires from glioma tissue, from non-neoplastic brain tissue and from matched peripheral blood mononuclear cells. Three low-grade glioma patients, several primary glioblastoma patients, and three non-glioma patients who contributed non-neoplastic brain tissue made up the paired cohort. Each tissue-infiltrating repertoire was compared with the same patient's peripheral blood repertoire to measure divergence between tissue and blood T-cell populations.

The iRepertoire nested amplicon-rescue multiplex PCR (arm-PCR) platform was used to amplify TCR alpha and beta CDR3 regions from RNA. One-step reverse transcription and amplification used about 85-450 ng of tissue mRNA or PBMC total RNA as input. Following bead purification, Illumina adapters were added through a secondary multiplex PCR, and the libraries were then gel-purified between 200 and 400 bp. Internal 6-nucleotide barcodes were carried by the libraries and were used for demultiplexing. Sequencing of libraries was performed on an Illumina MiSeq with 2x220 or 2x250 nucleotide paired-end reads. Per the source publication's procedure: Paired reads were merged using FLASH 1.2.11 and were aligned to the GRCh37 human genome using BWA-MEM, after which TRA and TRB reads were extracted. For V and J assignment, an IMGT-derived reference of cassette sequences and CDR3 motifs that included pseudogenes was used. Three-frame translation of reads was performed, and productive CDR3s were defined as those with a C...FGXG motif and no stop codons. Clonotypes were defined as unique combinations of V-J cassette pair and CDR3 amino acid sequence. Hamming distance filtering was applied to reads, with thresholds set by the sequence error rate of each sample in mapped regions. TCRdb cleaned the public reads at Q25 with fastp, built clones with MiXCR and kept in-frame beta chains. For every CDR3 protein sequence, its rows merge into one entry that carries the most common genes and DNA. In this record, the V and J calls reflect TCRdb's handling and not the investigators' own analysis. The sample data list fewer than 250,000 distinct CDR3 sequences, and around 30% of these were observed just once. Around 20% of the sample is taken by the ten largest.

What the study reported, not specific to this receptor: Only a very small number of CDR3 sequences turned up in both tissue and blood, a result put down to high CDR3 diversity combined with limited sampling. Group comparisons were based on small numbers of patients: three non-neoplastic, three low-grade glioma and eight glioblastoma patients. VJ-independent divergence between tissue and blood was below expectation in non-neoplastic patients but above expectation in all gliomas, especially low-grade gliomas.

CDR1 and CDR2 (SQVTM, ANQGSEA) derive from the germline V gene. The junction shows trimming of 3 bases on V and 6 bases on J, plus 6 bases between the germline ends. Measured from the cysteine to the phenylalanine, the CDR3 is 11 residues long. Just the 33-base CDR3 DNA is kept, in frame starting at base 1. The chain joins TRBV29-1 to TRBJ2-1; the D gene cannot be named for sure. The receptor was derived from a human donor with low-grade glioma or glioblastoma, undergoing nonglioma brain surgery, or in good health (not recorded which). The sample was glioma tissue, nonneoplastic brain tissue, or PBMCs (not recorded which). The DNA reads TGCAGCGTTGACCGCGGCAATGAGCAGTTCTTC. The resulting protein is CSVDRGNEQFF.